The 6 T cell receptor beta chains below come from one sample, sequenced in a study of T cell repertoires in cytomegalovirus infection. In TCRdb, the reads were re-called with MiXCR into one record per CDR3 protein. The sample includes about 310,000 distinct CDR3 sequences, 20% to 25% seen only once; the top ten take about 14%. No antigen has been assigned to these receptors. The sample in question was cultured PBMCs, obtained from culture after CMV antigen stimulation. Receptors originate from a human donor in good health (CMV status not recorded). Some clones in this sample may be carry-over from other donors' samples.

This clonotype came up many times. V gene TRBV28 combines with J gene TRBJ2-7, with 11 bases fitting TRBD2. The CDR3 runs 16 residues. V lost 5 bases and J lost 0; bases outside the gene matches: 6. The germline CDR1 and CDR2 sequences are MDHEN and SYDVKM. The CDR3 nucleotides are TGTGCCAGCAGTCAGGGGACTAGCGGCAACTCCTACGAGCAGTACTTC. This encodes CASSQGTSGNSYEQYF.

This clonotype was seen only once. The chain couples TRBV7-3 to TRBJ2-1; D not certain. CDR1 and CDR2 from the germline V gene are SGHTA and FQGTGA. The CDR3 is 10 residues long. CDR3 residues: CAVLGPRTFF. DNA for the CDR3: TGTGCAGTTCTTGGACCCAGGACGTTCTTC.

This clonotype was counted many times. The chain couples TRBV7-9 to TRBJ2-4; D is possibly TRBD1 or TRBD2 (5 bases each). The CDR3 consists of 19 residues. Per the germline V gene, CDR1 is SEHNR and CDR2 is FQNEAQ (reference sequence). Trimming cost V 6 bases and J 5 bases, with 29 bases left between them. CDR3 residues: CASRKFGEAGYWGQNIQYF. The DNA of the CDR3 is TGTGCCAGCAGGAAATTCGGCGAGGCGGGTTATTGGGGACAAAACATTCAGTACTTC.

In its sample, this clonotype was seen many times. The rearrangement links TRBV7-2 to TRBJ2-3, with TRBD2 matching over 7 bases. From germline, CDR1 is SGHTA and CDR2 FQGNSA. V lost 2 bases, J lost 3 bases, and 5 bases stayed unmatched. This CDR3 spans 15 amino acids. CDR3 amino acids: CASSLMGGPTDTQYF. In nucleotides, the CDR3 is TGTGCCAGCAGCTTAATGGGAGGGCCAACAGATACGCAGTATTTT.

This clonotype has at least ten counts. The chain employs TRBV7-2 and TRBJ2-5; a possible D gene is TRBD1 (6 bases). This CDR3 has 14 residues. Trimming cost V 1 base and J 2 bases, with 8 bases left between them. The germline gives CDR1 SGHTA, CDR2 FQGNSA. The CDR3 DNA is TGTGCCAGCAGCTTAGATCAGGGGCAAGAGACCCAGTACTTC. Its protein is CASSLDQGQETQYF.

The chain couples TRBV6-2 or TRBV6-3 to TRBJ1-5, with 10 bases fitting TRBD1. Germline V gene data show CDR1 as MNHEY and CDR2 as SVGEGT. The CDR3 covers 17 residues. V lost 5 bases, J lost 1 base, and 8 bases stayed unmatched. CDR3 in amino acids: CASSRMTGGWSNQPQHF. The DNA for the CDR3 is TGTGCCAGCAGTCGCATGACAGGGGGCTGGAGCAATCAGCCCCAGCATTTT.